This TCR beta chain was found in a study of CD8 T cells in Susac syndrome. Across the study: Patients with Susac syndrome were therapy-naive, on corticosteroids, or on intravenous immunoglobulin alone at the time that blood was drawn.

Trimming cost V 4 bases and J 2 bases, with 9 bases left between them. This CDR3 spans 15 amino acids. Per germline, CDR1 SEHNR and CDR2 FQNEAQ (reference sequence). Random hexamers were used to reverse transcribe 0.5 to 1 ug of RNA. TCRdb used MiXCR to reprocess the immunoSEQ multiplex PCR reads, holding one entry per CDR3 protein. The sample lists 210,000 or so distinct CDR3 sequences; about 95% were seen once. Sequencing was performed on CD4+ T cells from PBMCs. The source is a human donor with Susac syndrome. The chain carries TRBV7-9 and TRBJ2-6, with D tentatively TRBD1 (6 bases). CDR3 in DNA: TGTGCCAGCAGCTCAGGACAGCCTGGGGCCAACGTCCTGACTTTC. Translating gives CASSSGQPGANVLTF. Using reference TRBV7-9 and TRBJ2-6 for the parts outside the CDR3, the full variable domain is DTGVSQNPRHKITKRGQNVTFRCDPISEHNRLYWYRQTLGQGPEFLTYFQNEAQLEKSRLLSDRFSAERPKGSFSTLEIQRTEQGDSAMYLCASSSGQPGANVLTFGAGSRLTVL.